Only a few counts were recorded for the clone carrying this TCR beta chain. Its target is unknown. TCRdb reanalysed the 5' RACE reads using MiXCR and keeps one entry per CDR3 protein. The table shows tens of thousands of distinct CDR3 sequences, with 18% occurring only once. Purified naive CD4+ T cells were depleted of CD25+ Tregs. V was pared by 1 base and J by 2 bases, with 9 bases of the junction left unmatched. The CDR3 consists of 17 residues. Germline assignment: CDR1 MGHRA and CDR2 YSYEKL. Study results and limitations: The larger-cohort validation was restricted to a single TCR beta V-J rearrangement rather than whole repertoires.

The V gene is TRBV4-1, the J gene TRBJ2-3; 7 bases are a match to TRBD2. Sequencing was performed on naive CD4+ T cells sorted from a lymph node. Noted subset: naive CD4+ T cells, CD4+CD45RA+CD25-. The sequence came from a female donor with breast cancer. Here the CDR3 reads CASSQGSAGRPTDTQYF. The CDR3 nucleotides are TGCGCCAGCAGCCAAGGGTCAGCGGGACGACCCACAGATACGCAGTATTTT.